This is a list of T cell receptor beta chains from one sample in a study of blood T cell repertoires in COVID-19. TCRdb's copy holds only in-frame clones and misses some; the assay was immunoSEQ multiplex PCR. Of about 200,000 clones in the sample, about nine tenths were seen once. The sequenced material came from peripheral blood. Receptors were obtained from a man younger than 35 with active or convalescent COVID-19. The CDR3 runs from the conserved cysteine through the conserved F or W. A D gene is named only where the DNA matches it firmly. Size is omitted from some rows. Given values are once, few, many or a class for expanded clones.

j_call,v_call,d_call,clone_size,cdr3_nt,cdr3_aa
TRBJ1-2,TRBV6-1,.,.,TGTGCCAGCAGTGATGGTGGTGTGTCCAGGATATATGGCTACACCTTC,CASSDGGVSRIYGYTF
TRBJ1-2,TRBV7-2,.,.,TGTGCCAGCAGCTTAGCCTCAGGGGAAAGTCGCGGCTACACCTTC,CASSLASGESRGYTF
TRBJ2-1,TRBV5-1,TRBD2,.,TGCGCCAGCAGCTCCCGCCGGGGACTAGCGGGGGGGAACAATGAGCAGTTCTTC,CASSSRRGLAGGNNEQFF
TRBJ1-2,TRBV12-5,TRBD1,.,TGTGCTAGTGGTTCCTCGGACAGGGGCAATTTTGGCTACACCTTC,CASGSSDRGNFGYTF
TRBJ1-6,TRBV28,TRBD1,few,TGTGCCAGCAGTTTTGGGGACAGGGGTCACTATAATTCACCCCTCCACTTT,CASSFGDRGHYNSPLHF
TRBJ2-2,TRBV11-3,.,.,TGTGCCAGCAGCTTCCAGAACACCGGGGAGCTGTTTTTT,CASSFQNTGELFF
TRBJ1-3,TRBV7-3,.,.,TGTGCCAGCAGCTTATTGTTTAGTTTAGGGGCTGGAAACACCATATATTTT,CASSLLFSLGAGNTIYF
TRBJ1-2,TRBV6-5,.,.,TGTGCCAGCAGTTACTCGAGGACAAACTATGGCTACACCTTC,CASSYSRTNYGYTF
TRBJ2-3,TRBV3-1/TRBV3-2,TRBD2,.,TGTGCCAGCAGCCCGGGGGGTAGCTGGACAGATACGCAGTATTTT,CASSPGGSWTDTQYF
TRBJ1-2,TRBV7-8,.,.,TGTGCCAGCAGCATTACACGCAACCCTAACTATGGCTACACCTTC,CASSITRNPNYGYTF
TRBJ2-7,TRBV6-2/TRBV6-3,.,.,TGTGCCAGCAGTTACGACGACAATCTCCGAGAGCAGTACTTC,CASSYDDNLREQYF
TRBJ1-6,TRBV19,.,.,TGTGCCAGTAGCGAAGGAAGTGACAGCTTCAACCGTTCACCCCTCCACTTT,CASSEGSDSFNRSPLHF
TRBJ1-2,TRBV10-3,TRBD1,few,TGTGCCATCAGTGCGGGACAGGGGCAAACTAACTATGGCTACACCTTC,CAISAGQGQTNYGYTF
TRBJ2-1,TRBV11-1,TRBD2,.,TGTGCCAGCAGCCCTAGCGGGAGGGCCGAGAATGAGCAGTTCTTC,CASSPSGRAENEQFF
TRBJ1-1,TRBV25-1,TRBD1,.,TGTGCCAGCAGTGAACCTTCAACAGGGGATCAAGTTGGAGCTTTCTTT,CASSEPSTGDQVGAFF
TRBJ2-2,TRBV9,TRBD2,.,TGTGCCAGCAGCGTCACAAGCGGGGATGCGAACACCGGGGAGCTGTTTTTT,CASSVTSGDANTGELFF
TRBJ2-3,TRBV2,TRBD2,.,TGTGCCAGCAGTGGTAGCGGGGGAACAGATACGCAGTATTTT,CASSGSGGTDTQYF
TRBJ2-3,TRBV27,TRBD1,.,TGTGCCAGCAGTCTAGCAACTTGGGACAGGGTAAGGACAGATACGCAGTATTTT,CASSLATWDRVRTDTQYF
TRBJ1-2,TRBV30,.,.,TGTGCCTGGAGTGGTATTAACTATGGCTACACCTTC,CAWSGINYGYTF
TRBJ1-1,TRBV6-5,TRBD1,.,TGTGCCAGCAGGTTTACAGGGGGCGGGACTGAAGCTTTCTTT,CASRFTGGGTEAFF
TRBJ1-6,TRBV10-3,.,.,TGTGCCATCAGGACAGAAATTAATTCACCCCTCCACTTT,CAIRTEINSPLHF
TRBJ1-1,TRBV7-9,.,.,TGTGCCAGCAGCTTGTACAGCGGGGACACTGAAGCTTTCTTT,CASSLYSGDTEAFF
TRBJ2-1,TRBV27,.,.,TGTGCCAGCAGTTTGGCAGGGGAAGGCTACAATGAGCAGTTCTTC,CASSLAGEGYNEQFF
TRBJ2-7,TRBV7-8,.,.,TGTGCCAGCAGCTTAGAAGACAGGAGCTCCTACGAGCAGTACTTC,CASSLEDRSSYEQYF
TRBJ2-3,TRBV27,TRBD2,.,TGTGCCAGCAGTTCAACCCCCCTAGCGGGGACCACAGATACGCAGTATTTT,CASSSTPLAGTTDTQYF
TRBJ1-4,TRBV19,.,.,TGTGCCAGTAGTATTGTGGGTCTTCGCGCAGGCCGGGGGACTAATGAAAAACTGTTTTTT,CASSIVGLRAGRGTNEKLFF
TRBJ2-7,TRBV27,TRBD1,.,TGTGCCAGCAGCACAAGGACAGGAGGCCCATACGAGCAGTACTTC,CASSTRTGGPYEQYF
TRBJ1-1,TRBV7-3,.,.,TGTGCCAGCAGCACATCCGGGACACCTGAAGCTTTCTTT,CASSTSGTPEAFF
TRBJ1-5,TRBV19,.,.,TGTGCCAGTAGTGGGCAGGGGAGCAATCAGCCCCAGCATTTT,CASSGQGSNQPQHF
TRBJ2-1,TRBV5-1,.,.,TGCGCCAGCAGCTTGGCGCGGGGAGAATACAATGAGCAGTTCTTC,CASSLARGEYNEQFF
TRBJ1-5,TRBV5-1,.,.,TGCGCCAGCAGTGCTGGGGGGGGCTCGGATCAGCCCCAGCATTTT,CASSAGGGSDQPQHF
TRBJ2-7,TRBV15,.,.,TGTGCCACCAGCAGAGAAGCGTACTCCGAGCAGTACTTC,CATSREAYSEQYF
TRBJ2-5,TRBV6-5,.,.,TGTGCCAGCAGTTACACAGGGAAAGAGACCCAGTACTTC,CASSYTGKETQYF
TRBJ2-3,TRBV9,.,.,TGTGCCAGCAGCGTAGGGGCGGGTTTCACAGATACGCAGTATTTT,CASSVGAGFTDTQYF
TRBJ2-1,TRBV2,TRBD2,.,TGTGCCAGCAGCGGGCTAGCGGGAGAAACGGAGCGGGACAATGAGCAGTTCTTC,CASSGLAGETERDNEQFF
TRBJ2-7,TRBV13,.,.,TGTGCCAGCAGCTCACGGACGGACTACTACGAGCAGTACTTC,CASSSRTDYYEQYF
TRBJ2-3,TRBV2,TRBD2,.,TGTGCCAGCAGGGGACTAGCGGGAGCCAGCACAGATACGCAGTATTTT,CASRGLAGASTDTQYF
TRBJ1-4,TRBV19,TRBD1,.,TGTGCCAGTAGCAGACAGGGGGCAGGAACTAATGAAAAACTGTTTTTT,CASSRQGAGTNEKLFF
TRBJ1-1,TRBV9,TRBD1,.,TGTGCCAGCAGCGCGAGACAGGGTAGCACTGAAGCTTTCTTT,CASSARQGSTEAFF
TRBJ1-1,TRBV6-2/TRBV6-3,.,.,TGTGCCAGCAGTCTCAACCGGGGGGGGACTGAAGCTTTCTTT,CASSLNRGGTEAFF
TRBJ2-3,TRBV18,.,.,TGTGCCAGCTCACCACCGGGGCTGAACACAGATACGCAGTATTTT,CASSPPGLNTDTQYF
TRBJ1-1,TRBV5-1,.,few,TGCGCCAGCAGCCCCTCTGGCGGGGGTGTTGTTTTCTTT,CASSPSGGGVVFF
TRBJ2-5,TRBV2,TRBD2,.,TGTGCCAACGCGGGGGGGCTAGCGGAAGAGACCCAGTACTTC,CANAGGLAEETQYF
TRBJ2-3,TRBV11-3,.,.,TGTGCCAGCTCCCGGGGGGCGAACACAGATACGCAGTATTTT,CASSRGANTDTQYF
TRBJ2-5,TRBV7-8,TRBD2,.,TGTGCCAGCAGCTATACCCCTAGCGGGAGGGAGACCCAGTACTTC,CASSYTPSGRETQYF
TRBJ2-7,TRBV6-2/TRBV6-3,TRBD2,few,TGTGCCAGCAGTTACGGGACTAGCGGCTACGAGCAGTACTTC,CASSYGTSGYEQYF
TRBJ2-7,TRBV15,TRBD1,.,TGTGCCACCAGCAGAGATCGGGTTGGGACAGGGGGCTACGAGCAGTACTTC,CATSRDRVGTGGYEQYF
TRBJ1-3,TRBV19,.,.,TGTGCCAGTAGGATCGTTACTGGTGCGGGAAACACCATATATTTT,CASRIVTGAGNTIYF
TRBJ2-5,TRBV29-1,TRBD1,.,TGCAGCGGATACACAGGGGGCCGGGAGACCCAGTACTTC,CSGYTGGRETQYF
TRBJ2-7,TRBV7-2,TRBD2,.,TGTGCCAGCAGCGGAAGGGGAGCGGGAGGATACGAGCAGTACTTC,CASSGRGAGGYEQYF
TRBJ2-7,TRBV27,.,.,TGTGCCACCAGGGGGCTAGCGGGAACCTACGAGCAGTACTTC,CATRGLAGTYEQYF
TRBJ1-2,TRBV5-4,.,.,TGTGCCAGCAGCCCGGCCCACCCACAGGGTAACTATGGCTACACCTTC,CASSPAHPQGNYGYTF
TRBJ2-5,TRBV7-2,.,once,TGTGCCAGCAGCTTAGATAGCGGAAACCAAGAGACCCAGTACTTC,CASSLDSGNQETQYF
TRBJ1-3,TRBV4-1,.,.,TGCGCCAGCAGCCAAGAAGGGGCGCAGGCGAATGGAAACACCATATATTTT,CASSQEGAQANGNTIYF
TRBJ2-1,TRBV7-9,TRBD2,.,TGTGCCAGCAGCAAAAGCGGGAGTTCCTACAATGAGCAGTTCTTC,CASSKSGSSYNEQFF
TRBJ2-3,TRBV6-5,.,.,TGTGCCAGCAGCCAGGGGATGAACACAGATACGCAGTATTTT,CASSQGMNTDTQYF
TRBJ2-5,TRBV15,TRBD1,.,TGTGCCACCAGCAGACAGACAGGGACCCAAGAGACCCAGTACTTC,CATSRQTGTQETQYF
TRBJ2-3,TRBV19,.,once,TGTGCCAGTAGCCGAGAAACTAAAGATACGCAGTATTTT,CASSRETKDTQYF
TRBJ1-2,TRBV19,TRBD1,few,TGTGCCAGTTCAGGGGGCTCCGGGGGCTACACCTTC,CASSGGSGGYTF